This T cell receptor (beta chain) was retrieved from a study of T-cell reconstitution after alpha-beta-depleted transplantation in children. Study-wide results and caveats: Diversity and T-cell counts at one year after transplant derived mostly from new T cells. In patients about two months after transplant, alpha-beta T cells reportedly arose from several hundred expanded graft clones. Surviving thymic progenitors and recipient T cells were the source of high TCRbeta diversity at day 60 in some patients.

Researchers prepared the TCRbeta library using unique molecular identifiers, the study reports. TCRdb re-called the PCR reads with MiXCR, one entry per CDR3 protein. This sample has 530,000 or so distinct CDR3 sequences, with 27% found just once. This clonotype was found a few times. Antigen specificity is unknown. V lost 2 bases, J lost 5 bases, and 6 bases stayed unmatched. In germline, CDR1 is LGHDT, CDR2 YNNKEL (reference sequence). The CDR3 has 15 residues. The sample here was PBMCs, taken before TCRalphabeta/CD19-depleted stem cell transplant. The J gene is TRBJ2-1, the V gene TRBV3-1, with 7 positions matching TRBD2. This clonotype originated in a boy under two years old with Wiskott-Aldrich syndrome, due to receive a stem cell transplant. CDR3 region: CASSQFAGAHNEQFF. CDR3 sequence (DNA): TGTGCCAGCAGCCAATTTGCGGGAGCCCACAATGAGCAGTTCTTC.